This is a list of T cell receptor beta chains from one sample in a study of blood T cell repertoires in COVID-19. Only in-frame clones appear in the TCRdb table, and some are missing; sequencing was by immunoSEQ multiplex PCR. The table shows fewer than 350,000 clones, with approximately 91% occurring only once. The source material was PBMCs or T cells enriched from blood (not recorded which). The origin of the receptors is a woman in her thirties or forties with acute COVID-19. Both conserved end residues are part of each CDR3. The order of the fields is D gene, V gene, clone size, J gene, CDR3 protein, CDR3 DNA. The D gene is left open where the match is weak. Size is omitted from some rows. Given values are once, few, many or a class for expanded clones.

>NA|TRBV28|NA|TRBJ1-5
CASTPGFSNQPQHF
TGTGCCAGCACCCCGGGGTTTAGCAATCAGCCCCAGCATTTT
>TRBD2|TRBV7-9|few|TRBJ2-6
CASSLTGGSGANVLTF
TGTGCCAGCAGCTTAACGGGAGGCTCTGGGGCCAACGTCCTGACTTTC
>NA|TRBV6-4|NA|TRBJ2-5
CASSTRAYQETQYF
TGTGCCAGCAGTACCAGGGCGTACCAAGAGACCCAGTACTTC
>NA|TRBV4-3|NA|TRBJ2-6
CASSQDRDRDFGANVLTF
TGCGCCAGCAGCCAAGATCGAGACAGGGACTTTGGGGCCAACGTCCTGACTTTC
>TRBD2|TRBV20-1|NA|TRBJ2-3
CSASPGLGGIAADARVGTDTQYF
TGCAGTGCTAGTCCGGGACTAGGTGGAATAGCGGCGGACGCGCGTGTGGGTACAGATACGCAGTATTTT
>TRBD2|TRBV3-1/TRBV3-2|NA|TRBJ2-2
CASSQGGVTGELFF
TGTGCCAGCAGCCAGGGAGGGGTTACCGGGGAGCTGTTTTTT
>NA|TRBV5-4|NA|TRBJ1-4
CASSWTGGGSNEKLFF
TGTGCCAGCAGCTGGACCGGGGGAGGTTCTAATGAAAAACTGTTTTTT
>TRBD1|TRBV5-5|once|TRBJ1-2
CASSLPGQGLYGYTF
TGTGCCAGCAGCTTACCGGGACAGGGTCTCTATGGCTACACCTTC
>NA|TRBV2|NA|TRBJ1-5
CASSAAAGDNQPQHF
TGTGCCAGCAGTGCTGCGGCAGGGGACAATCAGCCCCAGCATTTT
>NA|TRBV7-2|NA|TRBJ1-2
CASSLGGGVSGYTF
TGTGCCAGCAGCTTAGGAGGAGGGGTCAGTGGCTACACCTTC
>TRBD2|TRBV18|once|TRBJ2-7
CASSPGLAGFGYEQYF
TGTGCCAGCTCACCGGGACTAGCGGGATTTGGCTACGAGCAGTACTTC
>TRBD1|TRBV3-1/TRBV3-2|NA|TRBJ2-7
CASSPRDRAYEQYF
TGTGCCAGCAGCCCTCGGGACAGAGCCTACGAGCAGTACTTC
>NA|TRBV19|NA|TRBJ1-4
CASSDRFSNEKLFF
TGTGCCAGCAGCGACAGGTTTTCTAATGAAAAACTGTTTTTT
>TRBD2|TRBV4-1|NA|TRBJ2-1
CASSQGGGYNEQFF
TGCGCCAGCAGCCAAGGGGGGGGCTACAATGAGCAGTTCTTC
>TRBD1|TRBV5-4|NA|TRBJ2-2
CASSSTGTGSAGELFF
TGTGCCAGCAGCTCGACCGGGACAGGAAGCGCCGGGGAGCTGTTTTTT
>TRBD1|TRBV29-1|NA|TRBJ1-4
CSVQGANEKLFF
TGCAGCGTACAGGGGGCTAATGAAAAACTGTTTTTT
>TRBD1|TRBV5-4|NA|TRBJ2-1
CASSQGQYNEQFF
TGTGCCAGCAGCCAGGGACAGTACAATGAGCAGTTCTTC
>TRBD2|TRBV2|NA|TRBJ2-5
CASRGLAGEQETQYF
TGTGCCAGCAGGGGACTAGCGGGGGAACAAGAGACCCAGTACTTC
>TRBD1|TRBV6-1|NA|TRBJ2-5
CASRRPGQGEETQYF
TGTGCCAGCAGGAGGCCGGGACAGGGGGAAGAGACCCAGTACTTC
>TRBD1|TRBV18|NA|TRBJ1-2
CASSPGTGDYGYTF
TGTGCCAGCTCACCAGGGACAGGGGACTATGGCTACACCTTC
>NA|TRBV19|NA|TRBJ1-5
CASNVMRSSNQPQHF
TGTGCCAGTAACGTGATGCGATCCAGCAATCAGCCCCAGCATTTT
>NA|TRBV30|NA|TRBJ2-2
CAWSRVIWDTGELFF
TGTGCCTGGTCTCGGGTTATATGGGACACCGGGGAGCTGTTTTTT
>NA|TRBV27|once|TRBJ1-4
CASRPTAGGEKLFF
TGTGCCAGCAGGCCAACAGCGGGGGGTGAAAAACTGTTTTTT
>TRBD1|TRBV5-4|NA|TRBJ2-3
CASSSKDRGGTDTQYF
TGTGCCAGCAGCTCGAAAGACAGGGGGGGCACAGATACGCAGTATTTT
>TRBD1|TRBV19|NA|TRBJ1-5
CASSTDRGGNQPQHF
TGTGCCAGTAGTACCGACAGGGGTGGCAATCAGCCCCAGCATTTT
>NA|TRBV7-9|NA|TRBJ2-5
CASSGIEETQYF
TGTGCCAGCAGCGGCATCGAAGAGACCCAGTACTTC
>NA|TRBV12-3/TRBV12-4|once|TRBJ2-1
CASSVAIDNEQFF
TGTGCCAGCAGCGTAGCTATAGACAATGAGCAGTTCTTC
>NA|TRBV11-2|NA|TRBJ2-3
CASSFFSLSTDTQYF
TGTGCCAGCAGCTTCTTCTCCTTGAGCACAGATACGCAGTATTTT
>NA|TRBV28|NA|TRBJ2-3
CASSLPPGGSDTQYF
TGTGCCAGCAGCCTCCCGCCAGGGGGGTCAGATACGCAGTATTTT
>TRBD1|TRBV3-1/TRBV3-2|NA|TRBJ1-2
CASSRGQKTNYGYTF
TGTGCCAGCAGCCGGGGACAGAAGACTAACTATGGCTACACCTTC
>NA|TRBV11-3|NA|TRBJ2-7
CASSQSSGSDEQYF
TGTGCCAGCAGCCAATCATCAGGCTCCGACGAGCAGTACTTC
>NA|TRBV28|NA|TRBJ1-5
CASRALRQGQVNQPQHF
TGTGCCAGCCGCGCCCTGCGGCAGGGCCAAGTCAATCAGCCCCAGCATTTT
>NA|TRBV18|NA|TRBJ2-7
CASSPPNPRGSEQYF
TGTGCCAGCTCACCACCGAACCCCAGAGGTAGCGAGCAGTACTTC
>NA|TRBV27|NA|TRBJ1-1
CASRAGSGGTEAFF
TGTGCCAGCAGGGCCGGGTCTGGCGGAACTGAAGCTTTCTTT
>TRBD2|TRBV5-8|NA|TRBJ2-1
CASSLAGLYNEQFF
TGTGCCAGCAGCTTAGCGGGGCTCTACAATGAGCAGTTCTTC
>NA|TRBV5-4|NA|TRBJ2-7
CASSFHQGFEQYF
TGTGCCAGCAGCTTCCACCAGGGATTCGAGCAGTACTTC
>NA|TRBV2|NA|TRBJ2-3
CASRTSRTRVRTDTQYF
TGTGCCAGCCGCACTAGCAGGACCCGGGTACGCACAGATACGCAGTATTTT
>NA|TRBV6-6|once|TRBJ1-5
CASISSGFNQPQHF
TGTGCCAGCATTTCTTCAGGGTTTAATCAGCCCCAGCATTTT
>TRBD1|TRBV5-5|NA|TRBJ2-7
CASSSPDRGREQYF
TGTGCCAGCAGTTCTCCTGACAGGGGGCGCGAGCAGTACTTC
>NA|TRBV11-2|NA|TRBJ2-2
CASSSTAGLGTGELFF
TGTGCCAGCAGCTCCACTGCTGGCCTAGGCACCGGGGAGCTGTTTTTT
>NA|TRBV9|NA|TRBJ2-2
CASSLRTVLTGELFF
TGTGCCAGCAGCCTACGGACTGTTCTCACCGGGGAGCTGTTTTTT
>NA|TRBV27|NA|TRBJ2-7
CASSFRGSYEQYF
TGTGCCAGCAGTTTTAGAGGGAGCTACGAGCAGTACTTC
>NA|TRBV30|NA|TRBJ2-5
CAWSDTGLATQYF
TGTGCCTGGAGTGATACGGGGTTGGCGACCCAGTACTTC
>NA|TRBV18|NA|TRBJ1-5
CASSQGPNQPQHF
TGTGCCAGCTCACAGGGGCCCAATCAGCCCCAGCATTTT
>TRBD1|TRBV2|NA|TRBJ2-7
CASSHGQGGPTYEQYF
TGTGCCAGCAGCCACGGACAGGGGGGGCCCACCTACGAGCAGTACTTC
>NA|TRBV7-2|NA|TRBJ1-5
CASSRGLDQPQHF
TGTGCCAGCAGCCGGGGGTTGGATCAGCCCCAGCATTTT
>NA|TRBV2|once|TRBJ2-2
CASRYNTGELFF
TGTGCCAGCAGGTATAACACCGGGGAGCTGTTTTTT
>TRBD1|TRBV18|NA|TRBJ2-7
CASSPRQGKSSYEQYF
TGTGCCAGCTCACCCCGACAGGGGAAAAGCTCCTACGAGCAGTACTTC
>NA|TRBV24-1|NA|TRBJ1-2
CATAIIYSSYGYTF
TGTGCCACCGCTATAATCTACAGTTCTTACGGCTACACCTTC
>NA|TRBV6-5|NA|TRBJ2-3
CASSSGERDTQYF
TGTGCCAGCAGTTCTGGAGAGCGAGATACGCAGTATTTT
>TRBD1|TRBV5-1|NA|TRBJ1-6
CASSFTDRARGSSYNSPLHF
TGCGCCAGCAGCTTTACCGACAGGGCCCGTGGGAGCTCCTATAATTCACCCCTCCACTTT
>TRBD1|TRBV7-7|NA|TRBJ2-6
CASSPWTGAGANVLTF
TGTGCTAGCAGCCCCTGGACAGGGGCTGGGGCCAACGTCCTGACTTTC
>TRBD2|TRBV15|NA|TRBJ2-7
CATSREGGGYEQYF
TGTGCCACCAGCAGAGAAGGCGGGGGTTACGAGCAGTACTTC